Listed here is a single T cell receptor (beta chain). No antigen is known for it. The source of the sample is a study of OX40 agonist ivuxolimab in advanced cancers. The V segment lost 10 bases and the J segment 8 bases; nucleotides outside the gene matches: 16. The CDR3 runs to 17 residues. From germline, CDR1 is MDHEN and CDR2 SYDVKM. Study-level findings and limits: The authors did not determine the antigen specificity of the expanded peripheral T cells.

Sequencing was performed with immunoSEQ multiplex PCR; in TCRdb, only in-frame clones are kept and a portion is missing. The sample shows more than 55,000 clones, about 80% of them seen only once. The sample here was CD4+ or CD8+ T cells sorted from blood, taken in a trial of the OX40 agonist ivuxolimab. The gene calls are TRBV28 and TRBJ1-6; 11 nucleotides line up with TRBD1. This receptor was obtained from an adult with an advanced solid tumor such as melanoma, head and neck, liver or kidney cancer. CDR3 region: CAILPSPGTGGDSPLHF. As DNA, the CDR3 is TGTGCCATCCTTCCCTCACCCGGGACAGGGGGTGATTCACCCCTCCACTTT.